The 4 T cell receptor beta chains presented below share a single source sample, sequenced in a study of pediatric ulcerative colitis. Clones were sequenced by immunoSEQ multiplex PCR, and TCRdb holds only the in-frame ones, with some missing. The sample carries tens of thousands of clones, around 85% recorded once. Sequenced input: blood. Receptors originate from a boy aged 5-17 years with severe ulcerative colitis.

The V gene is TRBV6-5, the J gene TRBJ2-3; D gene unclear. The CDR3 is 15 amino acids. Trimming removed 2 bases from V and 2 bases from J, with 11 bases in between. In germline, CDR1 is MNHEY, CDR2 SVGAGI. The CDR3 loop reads CASSYDAPTTDTQYF. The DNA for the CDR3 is TGTGCCAGCAGTTACGACGCGCCGACCACAGATACGCAGTATTTT.

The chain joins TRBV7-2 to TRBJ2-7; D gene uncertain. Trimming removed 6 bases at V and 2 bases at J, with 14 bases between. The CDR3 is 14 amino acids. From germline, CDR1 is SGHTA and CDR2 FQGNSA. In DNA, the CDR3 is TGTGCCAGCAGATACCGGACCGATACCTACGAGCAGTACTTC. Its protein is CASRYRTDTYEQYF.

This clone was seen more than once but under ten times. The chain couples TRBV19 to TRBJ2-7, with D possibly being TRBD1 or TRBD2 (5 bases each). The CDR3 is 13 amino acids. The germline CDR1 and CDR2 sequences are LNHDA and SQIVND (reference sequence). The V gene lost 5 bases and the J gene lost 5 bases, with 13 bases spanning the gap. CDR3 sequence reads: CASSPVRGHEQYF. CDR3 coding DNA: TGTGCCAGTAGTCCCGTCCGGGGCCACGAGCAGTACTTC. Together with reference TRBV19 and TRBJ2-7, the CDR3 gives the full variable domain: DGGITQSPKYLFRKEGQNVTLSCEQNLNHDAMYWYRQDPGQGLRLIYYSQIVNDFQKGDIAEGYSVSREKKESFPLTVTSAQKNPTAFYLCASSPVRGHEQYFGPGTRLTVT.

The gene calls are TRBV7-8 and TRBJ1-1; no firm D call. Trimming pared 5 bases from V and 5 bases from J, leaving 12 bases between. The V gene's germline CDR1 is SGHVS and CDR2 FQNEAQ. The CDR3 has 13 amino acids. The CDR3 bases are TGTGCCAGCAGCGAAGGGTCCTTAACTGAAGCTTTCTTT. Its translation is CASSEGSLTEAFF.